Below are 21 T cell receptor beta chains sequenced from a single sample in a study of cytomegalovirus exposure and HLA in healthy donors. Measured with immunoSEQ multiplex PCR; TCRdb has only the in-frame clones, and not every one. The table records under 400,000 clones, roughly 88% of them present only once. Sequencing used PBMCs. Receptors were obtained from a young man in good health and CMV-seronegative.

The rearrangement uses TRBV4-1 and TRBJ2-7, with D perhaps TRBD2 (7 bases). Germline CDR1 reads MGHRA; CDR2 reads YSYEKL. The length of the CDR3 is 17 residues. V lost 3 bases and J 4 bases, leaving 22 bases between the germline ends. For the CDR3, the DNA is TGCGCCAGCAGCCAGGATTCGGGGGGCGGGGGTCTTTACGAGCAGTACTTC. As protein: CASSQDSGGGGLYEQYF.

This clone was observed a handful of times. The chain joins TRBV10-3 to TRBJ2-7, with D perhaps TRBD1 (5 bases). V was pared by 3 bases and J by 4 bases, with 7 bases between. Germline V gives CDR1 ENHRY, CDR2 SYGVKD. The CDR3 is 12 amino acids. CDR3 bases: TGTGCCATCAGTGAACCAGGGTACGAGCAGTACTTC. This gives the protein CAISEPGYEQYF.

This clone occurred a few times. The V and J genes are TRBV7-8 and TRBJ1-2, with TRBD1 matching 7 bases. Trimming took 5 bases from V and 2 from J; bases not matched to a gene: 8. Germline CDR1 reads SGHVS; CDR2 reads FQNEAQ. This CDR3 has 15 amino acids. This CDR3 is CASSIRQGLNYGYTF. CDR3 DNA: TGTGCCAGCAGCATAAGACAGGGTCTCAACTATGGCTACACCTTC.

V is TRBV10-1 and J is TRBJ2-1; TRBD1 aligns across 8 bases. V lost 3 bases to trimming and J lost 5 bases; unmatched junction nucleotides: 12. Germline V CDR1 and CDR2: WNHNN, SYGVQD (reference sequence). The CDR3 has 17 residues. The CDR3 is CASSETGGPAGHNEQFF. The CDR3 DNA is TGCGCCAGCAGTGAAACAGGGGGACCTGCGGGCCACAATGAGCAGTTCTTC.

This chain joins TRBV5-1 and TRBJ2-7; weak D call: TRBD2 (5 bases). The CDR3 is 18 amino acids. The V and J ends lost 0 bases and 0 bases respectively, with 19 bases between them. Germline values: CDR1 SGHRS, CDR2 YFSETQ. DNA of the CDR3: TGCGCCAGCAGCTTGGCCGGAGAAAGAGGGCGGGTCTCCTACGAGCAGTACTTC. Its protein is CASSLAGERGRVSYEQYF. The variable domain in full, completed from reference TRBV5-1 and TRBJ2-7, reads KAGVTQTPRYLIKTRGQQVTLSCSPISGHRSVSWYQQTPGQGLQFLFEYFSETQRNKGNFPGRFSGRQFSNSRSEMNVSTLELGDSALYLCASSLAGERGRVSYEQYFGPGTRLTVT.

The CDR3 DNA sequence: TGTGCCAGTAGCCAGGGAGGAGGGAATCAGCCCCAGCATTTT. Translating it yields CASSQGGGNQPQHF. This rearrangement joins TRBV19 to TRBJ1-5, with D maybe TRBD1 (5 bases). V dropped 6 bases and J dropped 4 bases, with 13 bases sitting between them. The CDR3 length is 14 residues. Germline lookup yields CDR1 LNHDA and CDR2 SQIVND (reference sequence).

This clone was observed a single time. The CDR3 protein is CASSSSGQSSYNEQFF. The CDR3, as DNA: TGTGCCAGCAGCTCCTCGGGACAGAGCTCCTACAATGAGCAGTTCTTC. The chain couples TRBV11-2 to TRBJ2-1, with 7 bases that match TRBD1. The V and J ends lost 4 bases and 0 bases, in that order; junction bases with no gene match: 6. This CDR3 is built from 16 residues. Germline V gene sequence: CDR1 SGHAT, CDR2 FQNNGV.

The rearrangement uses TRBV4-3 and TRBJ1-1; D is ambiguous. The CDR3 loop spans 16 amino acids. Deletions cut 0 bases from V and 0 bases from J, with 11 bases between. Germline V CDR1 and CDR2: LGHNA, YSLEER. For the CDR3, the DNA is TGCGCCAGCAGCCAAGATGCCGCCGGGATGAACACTGAAGCTTTCTTT. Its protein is CASSQDAAGMNTEAFF.

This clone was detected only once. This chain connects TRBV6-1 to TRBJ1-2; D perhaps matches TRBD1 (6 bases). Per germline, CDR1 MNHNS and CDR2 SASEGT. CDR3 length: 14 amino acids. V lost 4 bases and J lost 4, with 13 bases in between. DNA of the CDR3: TGTGCCAGCAGTGGATCAGGACAGTTCTATGGCTACACCTTC. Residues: CASSGSGQFYGYTF.

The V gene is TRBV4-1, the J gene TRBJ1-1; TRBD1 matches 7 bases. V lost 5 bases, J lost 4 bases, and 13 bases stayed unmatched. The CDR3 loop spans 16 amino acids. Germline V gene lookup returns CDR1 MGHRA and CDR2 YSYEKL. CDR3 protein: CASSIQTGVVFTEAFF. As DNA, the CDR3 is TGCGCCAGCAGCATCCAAACAGGGGTCGTTTTCACTGAAGCTTTCTTT.

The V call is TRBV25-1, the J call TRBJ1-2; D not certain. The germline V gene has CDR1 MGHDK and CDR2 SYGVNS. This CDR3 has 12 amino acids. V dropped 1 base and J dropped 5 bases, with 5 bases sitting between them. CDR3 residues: CASSEFRYGYTF. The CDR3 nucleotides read TGTGCCAGCAGTGAATTCAGATATGGCTACACCTTC.

The CDR3 bases are TGTGCCAGCAGTTACGGGCTAGCTCGAGAGCAGTTCTTC. Its translation: CASSYGLAREQFF. V gene TRBV6-5 combines with J gene TRBJ2-1; the D gene is possibly TRBD2 (5 bases). Trimming pared 2 bases from V and 10 bases from J, leaving 12 bases between. The CDR3 consists of 13 residues. Germline-derived CDR1 and CDR2 are MNHEY and SVGAGI.

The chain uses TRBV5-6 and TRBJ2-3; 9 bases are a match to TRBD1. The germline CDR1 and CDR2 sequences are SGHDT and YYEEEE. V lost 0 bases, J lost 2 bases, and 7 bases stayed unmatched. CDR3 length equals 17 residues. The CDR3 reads CASSLVGTGTPTDTQYF. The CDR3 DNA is TGTGCCAGCAGCTTGGTTGGGACAGGGACCCCCACAGATACGCAGTATTTT.

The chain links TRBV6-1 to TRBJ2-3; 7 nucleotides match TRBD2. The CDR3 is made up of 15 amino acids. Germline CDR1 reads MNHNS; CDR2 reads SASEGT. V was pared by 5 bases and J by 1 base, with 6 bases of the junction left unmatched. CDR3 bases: TGTGCCAGCAGTTTCGGACTAGTTGGCACAGATACGCAGTATTTT. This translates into CASSFGLVGTDTQYF.

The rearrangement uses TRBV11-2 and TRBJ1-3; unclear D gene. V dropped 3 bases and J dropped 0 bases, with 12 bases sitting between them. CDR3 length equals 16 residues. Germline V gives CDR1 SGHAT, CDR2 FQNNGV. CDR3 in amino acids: CASSFAAIDSGNTIYF. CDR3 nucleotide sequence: TGTGCCAGCAGCTTCGCGGCCATAGACTCTGGAAACACCATATATTTT.

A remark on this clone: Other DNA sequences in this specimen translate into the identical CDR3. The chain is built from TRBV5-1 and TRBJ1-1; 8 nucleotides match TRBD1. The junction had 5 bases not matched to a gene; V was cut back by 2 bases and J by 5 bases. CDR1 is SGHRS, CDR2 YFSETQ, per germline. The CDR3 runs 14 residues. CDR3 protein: CASSFGQGNTEAFF. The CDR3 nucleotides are TGCGCCAGCAGCTTTGGACAGGGAAATACTGAAGCTTTCTTT.

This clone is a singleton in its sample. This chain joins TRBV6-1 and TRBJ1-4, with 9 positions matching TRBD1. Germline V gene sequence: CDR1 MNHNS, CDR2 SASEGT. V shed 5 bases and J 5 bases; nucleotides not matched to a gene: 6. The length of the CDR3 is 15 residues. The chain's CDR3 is CASSTPGQGNEKLFF. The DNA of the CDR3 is TGTGCCAGCAGTACCCCGGGACAGGGAAATGAAAAACTGTTTTTT.

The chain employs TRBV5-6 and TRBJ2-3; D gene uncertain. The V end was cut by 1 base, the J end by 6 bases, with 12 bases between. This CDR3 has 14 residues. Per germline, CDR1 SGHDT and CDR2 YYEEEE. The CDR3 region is CASSLPNDGDTQYF. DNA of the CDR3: TGTGCCAGCAGCTTGCCGAATGACGGGGATACGCAGTATTTT.

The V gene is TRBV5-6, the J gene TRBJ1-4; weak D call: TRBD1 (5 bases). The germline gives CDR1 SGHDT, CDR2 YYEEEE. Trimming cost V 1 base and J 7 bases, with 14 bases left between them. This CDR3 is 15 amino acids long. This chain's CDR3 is CASSLSEGLGEKLFF. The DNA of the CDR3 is TGTGCCAGCAGCTTGAGTGAGGGACTCGGTGAAAAACTGTTTTTT.

The CDR3 coding sequence is TGTGCCAGCAGCTTTGACACTAGCAATCAGCCCCAGCATTTT. Translated: CASSFDTSNQPQHF. The chain uses TRBV7-2 and TRBJ1-5; D uncertain. V shed 3 bases and J shed 0 bases, with 6 bases lying between them. The CDR3 runs to 14 residues. The V gene's germline CDR1 is SGHTA and CDR2 FQGNSA.

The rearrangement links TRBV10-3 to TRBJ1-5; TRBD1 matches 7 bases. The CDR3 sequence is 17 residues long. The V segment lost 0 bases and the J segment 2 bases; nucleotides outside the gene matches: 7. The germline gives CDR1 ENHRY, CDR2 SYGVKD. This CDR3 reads CAISESGGTVGNQPQHF. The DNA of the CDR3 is TGTGCCATCAGTGAGTCGGGTGGGACAGTTGGCAATCAGCCCCAGCATTTT.